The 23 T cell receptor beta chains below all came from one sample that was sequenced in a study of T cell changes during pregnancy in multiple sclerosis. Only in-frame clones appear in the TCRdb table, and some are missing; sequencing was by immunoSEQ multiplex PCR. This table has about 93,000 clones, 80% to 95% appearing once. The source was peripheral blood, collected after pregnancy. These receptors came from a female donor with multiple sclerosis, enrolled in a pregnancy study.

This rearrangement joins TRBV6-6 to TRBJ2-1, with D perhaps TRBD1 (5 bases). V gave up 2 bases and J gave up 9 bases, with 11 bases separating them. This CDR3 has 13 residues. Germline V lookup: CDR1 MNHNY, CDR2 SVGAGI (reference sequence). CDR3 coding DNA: TGTGCCAGCAGTTACCAACAGGTCGGTGAGCAGTTCTTC. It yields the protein CASSYQQVGEQFF.

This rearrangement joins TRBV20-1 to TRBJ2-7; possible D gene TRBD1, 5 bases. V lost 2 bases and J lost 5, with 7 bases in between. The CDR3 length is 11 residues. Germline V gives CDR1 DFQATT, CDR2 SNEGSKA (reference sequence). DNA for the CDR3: TGCAGTGCTAGACAGGGAAACGAGCAGTACTTC. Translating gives CSARQGNEQYF.

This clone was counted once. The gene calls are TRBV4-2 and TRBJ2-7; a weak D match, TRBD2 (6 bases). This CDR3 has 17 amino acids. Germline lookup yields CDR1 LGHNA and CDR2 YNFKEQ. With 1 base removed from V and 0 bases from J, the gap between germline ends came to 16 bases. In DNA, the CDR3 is TGTGCCAGCAGCCAAGCTCCGGGACTCCATAGCTCCTACGAGCAGTACTTC. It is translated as CASSQAPGLHSSYEQYF.

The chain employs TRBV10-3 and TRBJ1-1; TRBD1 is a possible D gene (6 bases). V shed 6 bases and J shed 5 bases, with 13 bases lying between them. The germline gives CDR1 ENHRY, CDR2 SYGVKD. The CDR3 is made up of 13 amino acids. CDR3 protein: CAIRLEDSTEAFF. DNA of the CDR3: TGTGCCATCAGATTGGAGGACAGTACTGAAGCTTTCTTT.

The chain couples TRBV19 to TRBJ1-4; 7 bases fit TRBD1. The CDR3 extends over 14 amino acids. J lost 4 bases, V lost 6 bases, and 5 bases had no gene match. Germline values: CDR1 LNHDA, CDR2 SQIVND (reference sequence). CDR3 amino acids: CASSPGQSNEKLFF. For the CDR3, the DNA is TGTGCCAGTAGCCCGGGACAGAGTAATGAAAAACTGTTTTTT.

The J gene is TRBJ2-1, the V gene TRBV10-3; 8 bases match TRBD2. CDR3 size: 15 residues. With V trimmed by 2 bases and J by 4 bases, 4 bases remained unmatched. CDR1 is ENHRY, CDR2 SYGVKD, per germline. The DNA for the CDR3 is TGTGCCATCAGTGAGGAAGGCGGGGGGTACAATGAGCAGTTCTTC. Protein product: CAISEEGGGYNEQFF.

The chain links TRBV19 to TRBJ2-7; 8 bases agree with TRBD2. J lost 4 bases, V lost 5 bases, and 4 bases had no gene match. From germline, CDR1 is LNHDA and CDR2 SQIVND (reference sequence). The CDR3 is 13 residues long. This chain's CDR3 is CASSPGGGYEQYF. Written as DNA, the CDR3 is TGTGCCAGTAGTCCGGGGGGGGGATACGAGCAGTACTTC.

The CDR3 sequence is CASSSGDEQFF. The CDR3 bases are TGTGCCAGCAGTTCAGGCGATGAGCAGTTCTTC. The chain combines TRBV6-5 with TRBJ2-1; D gene uncertain. V was clipped by 4 bases and J by 8 bases, with 6 bases between them. CDR3 length: 11 amino acids. The germline CDR1 and CDR2 sequences are MNHEY and SVGAGI.

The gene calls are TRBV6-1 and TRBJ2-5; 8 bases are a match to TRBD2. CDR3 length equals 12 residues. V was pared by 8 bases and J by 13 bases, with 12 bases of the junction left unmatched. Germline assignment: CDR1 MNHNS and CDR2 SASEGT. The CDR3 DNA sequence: TGTGCCAGCGGAGACGGGGGGGCCGTCCGGTACTTC. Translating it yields CASGDGGAVRYF.

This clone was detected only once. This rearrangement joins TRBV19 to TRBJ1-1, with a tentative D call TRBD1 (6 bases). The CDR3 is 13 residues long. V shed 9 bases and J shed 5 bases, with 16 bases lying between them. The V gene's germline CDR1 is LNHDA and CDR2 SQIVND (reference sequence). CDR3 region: CASGGAVNTEAFF. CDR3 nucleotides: TGTGCCAGCGGGGGGGCCGTTAATACTGAAGCTTTCTTT.

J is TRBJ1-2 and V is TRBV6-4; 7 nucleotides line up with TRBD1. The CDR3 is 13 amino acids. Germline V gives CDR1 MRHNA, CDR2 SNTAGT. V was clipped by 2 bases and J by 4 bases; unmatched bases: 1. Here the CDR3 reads CASSDRGLYGYTF. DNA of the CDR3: TGTGCCAGCAGTGACAGGGGGCTCTATGGCTACACCTTC.

The chain's CDR3 is CASSQDGGRETQYF. CDR3 nucleotide sequence: TGCGCCAGCAGCCAAGATGGAGGGAGGGAGACCCAGTACTTC. The rearrangement uses TRBV4-1 and TRBJ2-5, with D possibly being TRBD2 (6 bases). Germline V gene data show CDR1 as MGHRA and CDR2 as YSYEKL. Trimming removed 0 bases at V and 5 bases at J, with 10 bases between. The CDR3 runs 14 residues.

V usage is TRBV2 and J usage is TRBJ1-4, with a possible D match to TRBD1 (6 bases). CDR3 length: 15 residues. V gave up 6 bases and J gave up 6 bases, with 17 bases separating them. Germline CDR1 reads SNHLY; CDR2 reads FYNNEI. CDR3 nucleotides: TGTGCCAGCAGCCGCGACATGGGGGCGGATGAAAAACTGTTTTTT. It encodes CASSRDMGADEKLFF.

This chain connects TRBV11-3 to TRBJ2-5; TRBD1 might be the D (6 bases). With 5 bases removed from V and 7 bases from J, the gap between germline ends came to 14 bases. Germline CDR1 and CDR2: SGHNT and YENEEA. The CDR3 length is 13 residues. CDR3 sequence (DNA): TGTGCCAGCAGCCTTACCATCAGGGGGACCCAGTACTTC. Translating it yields CASSLTIRGTQYF.

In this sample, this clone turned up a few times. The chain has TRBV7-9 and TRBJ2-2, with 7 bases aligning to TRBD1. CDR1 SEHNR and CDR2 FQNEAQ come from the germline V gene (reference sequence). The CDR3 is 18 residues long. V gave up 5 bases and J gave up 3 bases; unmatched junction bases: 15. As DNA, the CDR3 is TGTGCCAGCAGCCACCGTCCTCGCCGGGACAGAGACACCGGGGAGCTGTTTTTT. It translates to CASSHRPRRDRDTGELFF.

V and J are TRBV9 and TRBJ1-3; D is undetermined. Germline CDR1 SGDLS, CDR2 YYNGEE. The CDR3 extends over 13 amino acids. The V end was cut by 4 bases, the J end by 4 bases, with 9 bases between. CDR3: CASSPSKGNTIYF. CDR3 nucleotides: TGTGCCAGCAGCCCTAGCAAAGGAAACACCATATATTTT. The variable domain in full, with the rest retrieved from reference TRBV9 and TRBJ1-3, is DSGVTQTPKHLITATGQRVTLRCSPRSGDLSVYWYQQSLDQGLQFLIQYYNGEERAKGNILERFSAQQFPDLHSELNLSSLELGDSALYFCASSPSKGNTIYFGEGSWLTVV.

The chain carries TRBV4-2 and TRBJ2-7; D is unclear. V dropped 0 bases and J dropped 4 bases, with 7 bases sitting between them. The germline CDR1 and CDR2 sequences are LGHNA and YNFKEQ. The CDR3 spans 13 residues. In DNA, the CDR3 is TGTGCCAGCAGCCAAGACCTAGAATACGAGCAGTACTTC. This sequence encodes CASSQDLEYEQYF.

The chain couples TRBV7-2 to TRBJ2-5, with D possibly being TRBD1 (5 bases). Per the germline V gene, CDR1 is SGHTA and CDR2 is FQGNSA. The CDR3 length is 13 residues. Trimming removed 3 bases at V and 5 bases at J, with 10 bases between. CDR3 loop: CASSLDNLETQYF. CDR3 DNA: TGTGCCAGCAGCTTGGACAATCTGGAGACCCAGTACTTC.

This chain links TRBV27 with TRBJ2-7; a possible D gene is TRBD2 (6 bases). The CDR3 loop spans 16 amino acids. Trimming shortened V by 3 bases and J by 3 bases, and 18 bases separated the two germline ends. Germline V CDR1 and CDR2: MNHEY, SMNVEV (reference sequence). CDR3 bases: TGTGCCAGCAGTTTCTCATACACCGGAGGGCACTACGAGCAGTACTTC. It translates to CASSFSYTGGHYEQYF.

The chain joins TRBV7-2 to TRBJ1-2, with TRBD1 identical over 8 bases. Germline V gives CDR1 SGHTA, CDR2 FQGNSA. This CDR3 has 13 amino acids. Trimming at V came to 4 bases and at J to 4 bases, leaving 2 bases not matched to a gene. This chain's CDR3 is CASSSGQGYGYTF. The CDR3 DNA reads TGTGCCAGCAGCTCAGGACAGGGCTATGGCTACACCTTC. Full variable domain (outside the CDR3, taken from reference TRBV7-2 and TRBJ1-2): GAGVSQSPSNKVTEKGKDVELRCDPISGHTALYWYRQSLGQGLEFLIYFQGNSAPDKSGLPSDRFSAERTGGSVSTLTIQRTQQEDSAVYLCASSSGQGYGYTFGSGTRLTVV.

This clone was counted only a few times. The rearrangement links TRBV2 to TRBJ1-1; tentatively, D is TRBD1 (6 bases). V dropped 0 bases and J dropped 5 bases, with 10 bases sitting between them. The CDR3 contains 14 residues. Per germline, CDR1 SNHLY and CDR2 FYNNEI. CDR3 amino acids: CASSEAEGGTEAFF. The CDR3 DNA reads TGTGCCAGCAGTGAAGCAGAAGGGGGAACTGAAGCTTTCTTT.

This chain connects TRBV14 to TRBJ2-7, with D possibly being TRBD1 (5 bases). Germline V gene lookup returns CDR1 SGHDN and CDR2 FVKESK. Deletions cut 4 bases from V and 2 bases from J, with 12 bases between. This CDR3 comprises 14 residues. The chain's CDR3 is CASSPLGQTYEQYF. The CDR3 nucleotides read TGTGCCAGCAGCCCGCTGGGGCAGACCTACGAGCAGTACTTC.

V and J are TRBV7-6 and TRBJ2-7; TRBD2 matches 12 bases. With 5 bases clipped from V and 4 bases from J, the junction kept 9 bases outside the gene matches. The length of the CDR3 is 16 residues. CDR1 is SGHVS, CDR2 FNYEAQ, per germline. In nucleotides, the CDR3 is TGTGCCAGCAGCCAAGGACTAGCGGGAAACGAGTACGAGCAGTACTTC. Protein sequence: CASSQGLAGNEYEQYF.